This TCR beta chain appears in the sequencing data of a study of shared clonotypes between healthy human individuals (TCRdb year 2020). Turning to the overall study: Three men and a couple of women, aged 18 to 49 years, made up the cohort. For each donor, CD4 naive and CD4 memory were each given three plates, CD8 naive was given two plates, and CD8 memory was given one plate. To estimate repertoire size and how much clonotype sharing occurs between individuals, the study deeply sequenced the blood TCR repertoires of roughly 5 healthy adults. To increase sequencing depth and limit assay-specific biases, different laboratories used diverse techniques to prepare libraries and sequence TCR repertoires. Each donor's leukapheresis produced roughly between roughly 0.9 and 9 billion PBMCs.

Using the deep immunoSEQ assay, TCR CDR3 regions were amplified from genomic DNA by multiplex PCR. Extracted genomic DNA from each cell subset was spread evenly across all wells of several immunoSEQ 96-well plates, with each plate serving as a replicate. Each replicate PCR for sorted subsets received around 0.2 ug genomic DNA, equal to roughly 33,000 T cell genomes. Purified libraries were quantified with a Qubit 3.0 fluorometer, sized on a Bioanalyzer 2100, and re-quantified with the KAPA Library Quantification kit. Every immunoSEQ 96-well plate was sequenced on a separate single-read 150-cycle Illumina NextSeq 550 flow cell. Turning to the authors' computational methods: Because the immunoSEQ output held only junctional sequences and lacked quality scores, the filtering could not match the filtering applied to full-length reads. To assign V/J genes and CDR3, sequences were annotated using PyIR, a Python wrapper for IgBLAST v1.9, with IMGT germline references. Any read was removed if the V/J assignment was weak (E-value above 1e-6), the CDR3 was missing, or the read contained stop codons, out-of-frame junctions, or ambiguous translated residues. V3J clonotypes were defined as sequences sharing the same inferred V gene, J gene, and CDR3 amino acid sequence. Percentage overlap between repertoires was calculated by dividing the number of shared unique clonotypes by the size of the smaller repertoire. Richness of each repertoire was evaluated using RTK rarefaction, the Chao1 estimator, and Recon v2.1 estimates of unobserved clonotypes. OLGA was used to compute generation probabilities for all TCRbeta clonotypes that the gDNA method yielded from a few donors. TCRdb limited this immuneACCESS table to in-frame rearrangements with V and J called. A share of clones is missing; checked studies link under half to unresolved V genes, and the rest is unexplained. That table gives V, J and clone size, and the DNA gave D and trimming. The sample records roughly 2,500,000 clones, over 85% of which are singletons. The ten largest clones capture approximately 0.37% of the sample.

Overall study results and their limits: Pairwise subsampling indicated that sequencing depth was expected to affect the degree of clonotype sharing among donors. Clonotypes shared by all four sorted-subset donors showed higher generation probabilities than non-shared clonotypes. Approximately 4.8% of naive CD4, 3.5% of naive CD8, around 2.3% of memory CD4, and over 0.35% of memory CD8 clonotypes were shared across several donors. Larger estimated clonotype richness was generally found for naive subsets than for memory subsets. Even with the large sequencing depth, rarefaction of the sorted-subset datasets indicated that sequencing was incomplete. Because the study included only a small number of donors, the genetic and exposure-history diversity represented was limited. Sampling was restricted to blood, and TCR repertoires in tissue are likely to differ from TCR repertoires in blood.

Healthy HIV-negative adults with no recently reported acute infections or vaccinations were included as donors. All donors were Caucasian adults living in Nashville, Tennessee, USA. CD4+ T cells were enriched by magnetic negative selection; naive cells were then positively selected on CD45RA, and the negative fraction formed the memory subset. Blood was obtained by leukapheresis, after which PBMCs were separated by Ficoll-Histopaque density gradient centrifugation and cryopreserved in liquid nitrogen vapor phase. Purity and quantity of every magnetically sorted T cell population were checked by analytical flow cytometry. Genomic DNA was isolated from every sorted fraction and measured by UV absorbance on a Nanodrop 2000c. V is pared back by 3 bases and J by 6 bases, with 9 bases lying between the germline termini. Including cysteine and phenylalanine, the CDR3 has 13 amino acids. The only DNA kept is the CDR3, 39 bases in frame from the first base. Via the germline V gene (reference sequence), CDR1 is LNHDA and CDR2 SQIVND.

With respect to this clone: There is no known antigen for this receptor. No base qualities exist here, and no much larger clone lies one base off it.

In this chain, TRBV19 is recombined with TRBJ1-5; there is no confident call for the D gene. The sequencing input was naive CD4+ T cells from PBMCs. The sample's cell subset or site label, decoded: CD45RA+ positively selected. The source is a man younger than 30 in good health. Some clones in this sample may be carry-over from other donors' samples. Read as DNA, the sequence is TGTGCCAGTAGTATCGGGTTGGTTCAGCCCCAGCATTTT. It translates as CASSIGLVQPQHF.